The text below deals with one T cell receptor beta chain. Its antigen is still unknown. The sample is drawn from a study of cytomegalovirus exposure and HLA in healthy donors. Study context: Prior work identified around 120 million unique TCR beta sequences in roughly 190 million T cells.

Primers: 60 Vbeta forward and 13 Jbeta reverse. Repertoires were generated with immunoSEQ multiplex PCR, while TCRdb's copy carries only in-frame clones and drops some. In the table there are 180,000 or so clones, around 80% of which are singletons. Whole-study results and caveats: In a later analysis, HLA-C alleles had the fewest associated TCRs, DRB1 alleles the most. In most subjects, TCR beta sequences reportedly gave accurate predictions of HLA-A and HLA-B alleles.

This CDR3 contains 15 residues. Germline V CDR1 and CDR2: MNHEY, SVGAGI. V shed 2 bases and J shed 0 bases, with 8 bases lying between them. The chain combines TRBV6-5 with TRBJ1-3, with D maybe TRBD1 (6 bases). Sequenced material: PBMCs. The TCR sequence derives from a man younger than 35 in good health and CMV-seronegative. The CDR3 bases are TGTGCCAGCAGTTACGACAGGTTCTCTGGAAACACCATATATTTT. Residues: CASSYDRFSGNTIYF.